The T cell receptor beta chain under discussion was sequenced for a study of early T cells in non-severe SARS-CoV-2 infection. About the study: From unsorted whole blood, bulk RNA was sequenced, and the chains remained unpaired.

This clonotype was detected ten times or more. The V gene's germline CDR1 is MDHEN and CDR2 SYDVKM. This CDR3 is 13 amino acids long. Trimming took 5 bases from V and 6 from J, leaving 14 bases between them. Unique molecular identifier tags were affixed to discrete cDNA molecules. TCRdb re-called the 5' RACE reads through MiXCR, storing one row per CDR3 protein. The sample yields around 35,000 distinct CDR3 sequences, roughly 6.3% seen once. The TCR comes from an adult who was a healthcare worker with PCR-confirmed SARS-CoV-2 infection or an uninfected control (not recorded which). The rearrangement joins TRBV28 to TRBJ2-7; D is perhaps TRBD1 (6 bases). Specimen: whole blood. In DNA form, the CDR3 reads TGTGCCAGCAGTCCGGGGACATCTGGCGAGCAGTACTTC. Translating it yields CASSPGTSGEQYF.